Following are 27 T cell receptor beta chains from one sample sequenced in a study of spatial heterogeneity in lung cancer. TCRdb re-derived calls from the 5' RACE reads in MiXCR, one entry per CDR3 protein. The table lists 50,000 or so distinct CDR3 sequences, 6% to 9.5% of them singletons. Time point noted: sample taken at primary tumor resection. Frozen PBMC, nontumor lung or tumor provided whole RNA, which was sequenced unsorted. Sequencing used PBMCs, obtained at surgery. These receptors came from a female donor with early-stage non-small cell lung cancer.

This clonotype came up a few times. V and J are TRBV3-1 and TRBJ1-1; D gene ambiguous. CDR1 and CDR2 (germline): LGHDT, YNNKEL (reference sequence). The ends were cut back, 1 base at V and 2 bases at J, with 8 bases in the middle. The CDR3 loop spans 14 amino acids. CDR3 region: CASSQVGTNTEAFF. In nucleotides, the CDR3 is TGTGCCAGCAGCCAAGTTGGTACTAACACTGAAGCTTTCTTT.

This clonotype was seen repeatedly, ten times or more. V is TRBV12-3 or TRBV12-4 and J is TRBJ1-2; 10 bases are a match to TRBD1. The J segment lost 8 bases and the V segment lost 0 bases, leaving 6 bases of the junction unmatched. The CDR3 is 15 residues long. The CDR3 bases are TGTGCCAGCAGTTTAGCGGTAGGGACAGGGGCCGGCTACACCTTC. Protein product: CASSLAVGTGAGYTF.

This clonotype was recorded at least ten times. The chain combines TRBV30 with TRBJ1-1, with D uncertain. Germline CDR1 GTSNPN, CDR2 SVGIG (reference sequence). Trimming cost V 0 bases and J 6 bases, with 11 bases left between them. CDR3 length: 13 amino acids. CDR3 coding DNA: TGTGCCTGGAGTGTATCGACGGACTCTGAAGCTTTCTTT. Its protein is CAWSVSTDSEAFF.

V usage is TRBV7-2 and J usage is TRBJ2-7; 7 bases agree with TRBD2. Germline V gene data show CDR1 as SGHTA and CDR2 as FQGNSA. This CDR3 is 16 amino acids long. Trimming took 5 bases from V and 4 from J; bases not matched to a gene: 14. The CDR3 region is CASSPGALAAGYEQYF. As DNA, the CDR3 is TGTGCCAGCAGCCCCGGTGCGCTAGCGGCCGGATACGAGCAGTACTTC.

This clonotype has just a few counts. The V call is TRBV3-1, the J call TRBJ1-6; 7 bases match TRBD1. CDR1 is LGHDT and CDR2 is YNNKEL in the germline V gene (reference sequence). This CDR3 has 15 amino acids. Trimming took 1 base from V and 5 from J; bases not matched to a gene: 2. The CDR3 spells CASSQGQGNNSPLHF. Written as DNA, the CDR3 is TGTGCCAGCAGCCAAGGACAGGGCAATAATTCACCCCTCCACTTT.

This clonotype was detected ten times or more. CDR3 residues: CASSPARGADYGYTF. CDR3 nucleotide sequence: TGTGCCAGCAGCCCCGCGAGGGGCGCAGACTATGGCTACACCTTC. V and J are TRBV7-2 and TRBJ1-2; TRBD1 might be the D (5 bases). Trimming left V 5 bases short and J 3 bases short, with 16 bases between. The germline V gene encodes CDR1 SGHTA and CDR2 FQGNSA. CDR3 size: 15 residues.

The CDR3 reads CASRPGYTEAFF. CDR3 nucleotide sequence: TGTGCCAGCAGACCAGGGTACACTGAAGCTTTCTTT. The V and J genes are TRBV12-3 or TRBV12-4 and TRBJ1-1; the D gene is possibly TRBD1 (5 bases). The CDR3 loop spans 12 amino acids. V was shortened by 6 bases and J by 3 bases, with 8 bases between the two germline ends.

Comments on this clonotype: One junction end disagrees with the germline gene, perhaps due to a read error. The chain is built from TRBV11-3 and TRBJ2-1; 15 bases map to TRBD2. Germline V gene data show CDR1 as SGHNT and CDR2 as YENEEA. CDR3 length: 18 residues. The CDR3 protein is CASSLSPGLAGGGAEQLF. For the CDR3, the DNA is TGTGCCAGCAGCTTGTCTCCGGGACTAGCGGGGGGAGGTGCCGAGCAGCTCTTC.

This clonotype was counted between two and nine times. The gene calls are TRBV19 and TRBJ1-5; D not resolved. The V end lost 3 bases, the J end lost 0 bases, and 9 bases lay between the germline ends. This CDR3 spans 15 amino acids. Per the germline V gene, CDR1 is LNHDA and CDR2 is SQIVND (reference sequence). CDR3 nucleotide sequence: TGTGCCAGTAGTATTACAGACTATAGCAATCAGCCCCAGCATTTT. This gives the protein CASSITDYSNQPQHF.

This clonotype occurred many times. The chain has TRBV30 and TRBJ2-3, with no clear D. CDR3 length equals 13 residues. Germline V gene sequence: CDR1 GTSNPN, CDR2 SVGIG (reference sequence). V was shortened by 2 bases and J by 6 bases, with 12 bases between the two germline ends. CDR3 DNA sequence: TGTGCCTGGAGTCAAACGAAGATGGATACGCAGTATTTT. Its protein product is CAWSQTKMDTQYF. Full variable domain (outside the CDR3, taken from reference TRBV30 and TRBJ2-3): SQTIHQWPATLVQPVGSPLSLECTVEGTSNPNLYWYRQAAGRGLQLLFYSVGIGQISSEVPQNLSASRPQDRQFILSSKKLLLSDSGFYLCAWSQTKMDTQYFGPGTRLTVL.

This sequence joins TRBV6-2 or TRBV6-3 and TRBJ1-1, with 7 bases that match TRBD1. CDR1 and CDR2 (germline): MNHEY, SVGEGT. V was pared by 5 bases and J by 7 bases, with 7 bases of the junction left unmatched. The CDR3 runs to 13 residues. In DNA form, the CDR3 reads TGTGCCAGCAGTCTTTGGTGGGACAGTGAAGCTTTCTTT. Translated, it gives CASSLWWDSEAFF.

This clonotype was recorded a few times. The chain is built from TRBV12-3 or TRBV12-4 and TRBJ2-5; 8 bases map to TRBD1. Trimming at V came to 4 bases and at J to 4 bases, leaving 2 bases not matched to a gene. The CDR3 has 13 amino acids. The CDR3 protein is CASSSQGAETQYF. Here the CDR3 DNA reads TGTGCCAGCAGTTCTCAGGGGGCAGAGACCCAGTACTTC.

This clonotype came up many times. The rearrangement uses TRBV5-8 and TRBJ2-5; possibly TRBD2 for D (7 bases). The V gene's germline CDR1 is SGHTS and CDR2 YDEGEE. CDR3 size: 16 residues. Trimming left V 0 bases short and J 2 bases short, with 14 bases between. The CDR3 nucleotides read TGTGCCAGCAGCTTGGCCCTGCGGGGGCATCAAGAGACCCAGTACTTC. Translating it yields CASSLALRGHQETQYF.

This clonotype was detected many times. The chain combines TRBV9 with TRBJ2-7, with 12 nucleotides matching TRBD1. Losses at the gene ends were 4 bases for V and 1 base for J; bases not matched to a gene: 3. CDR3 length equals 15 residues. The V gene's germline CDR1 is SGDLS and CDR2 YYNGEE. CDR3 sequence: CASSTGQGASYEQYF. The CDR3 bases are TGTGCCAGCAGCACGGGACAGGGGGCGTCCTACGAGCAGTACTTC. Full variable domain (remainder filled in from reference TRBV9 and TRBJ2-7): DSGVTQTPKHLITATGQRVTLRCSPRSGDLSVYWYQQSLDQGLQFLIQYYNGEERAKGNILERFSAQQFPDLHSELNLSSLELGDSALYFCASSTGQGASYEQYFGPGTRLTVT.

The gene calls are TRBV15 and TRBJ2-3; D call uncertain. CDR3 length equals 13 residues. Trimming pared 8 bases from V and 0 bases from J, leaving 9 bases between. Germline V lookup: CDR1 LNHNV, CDR2 YYDKDF (reference sequence). This CDR3 is CATRPDSTDTQYF. DNA for the CDR3: TGTGCCACCCGACCGGACAGCACAGATACGCAGTATTTT.

This clonotype showed up just a few times. The J gene is TRBJ1-2, the V gene TRBV7-2; D remains unclear. Germline V lookup: CDR1 SGHTA, CDR2 FQGNSA. The CDR3 covers 16 residues. The V gene lost 2 bases and the J gene lost 6 bases, with 19 bases spanning the gap. The DNA of the CDR3 is TGTGCCAGCAGCTTAAGGGCGGGGAATGGTTTTCATGGCTACACCTTC. Translating it yields CASSLRAGNGFHGYTF.

This clonotype was observed a few times. V is TRBV27 and J is TRBJ2-7; 15 nucleotides line up with TRBD2. After removal of 6 bases from V and 7 bases from J, the junction contained 16 bases not matched to a gene. The CDR3 length is 18 residues. The germline CDR1 and CDR2 sequences are MNHEY and SMNVEV (reference sequence). CDR3: CASSGDVAGLAGGREQYF. For the CDR3, the DNA is TGTGCCAGCAGCGGTGACGTGGCAGGACTAGCGGGGGGGAGGGAGCAGTACTTC.

This clonotype has a count of ten or more. The chain links TRBV6-1 to TRBJ2-7; D ambiguous. Trimming took off 6 bases at V and 0 bases at J, with 12 bases between the two ends. The CDR3 is 14 residues long. Germline V gives CDR1 MNHNS, CDR2 SASEGT. The CDR3, as DNA: TGTGCCAGCAGCTCGAGCTCGAGCTCCTACGAGCAGTACTTC. Translating gives CASSSSSSSYEQYF.

This clonotype was detected many times. CDR3 nucleotide sequence: TGTGCCAGCAGCTTAGCCTTGGGGGAATCTAATGAGCAGTTCTTC. Its protein is CASSLALGESNEQFF. This chain links TRBV7-2 with TRBJ2-1; D tentatively reads TRBD1 or TRBD2 (5 bases each). Germline CDR1 is SGHTA and CDR2 is FQGNSA. The CDR3 length is 15 residues. V was pared by 0 bases and J by 7 bases, with 13 bases between.

The table lists this clonotype with a few counts. The rearrangement uses TRBV7-3 and TRBJ1-6; TRBD1 aligns across 8 bases. Germline loops: CDR1 SGHTA, CDR2 FQGTGA. CDR3 length: 16 amino acids. V lost 0 bases, J lost 9 bases, and 7 bases stayed unmatched. The CDR3 sequence: CASSLTPDRERSPLHF. CDR3 DNA sequence: TGTGCCAGCAGCTTAACCCCGGACAGGGAGCGTTCACCCCTCCACTTT.

The chain employs TRBV5-1 and TRBJ2-3; tentatively, D is TRBD1 (6 bases). The V end lost 4 bases, the J end lost 5 bases, and 11 bases lay between the germline ends. This CDR3 is 13 amino acids long. CDR1 and CDR2 from the germline V gene are SGHRS and YFSETQ. The CDR3 protein is CASSVGQIDTQYF. CDR3 in DNA: TGCGCCAGCAGCGTAGGACAGATAGATACGCAGTATTTT.

The chain combines TRBV6-5 with TRBJ2-3; 7 nucleotides align to TRBD1. The CDR3 sequence is 15 residues long. With 5 bases clipped from V and 1 base from J, the junction kept 6 bases outside the gene matches. Germline CDR1 MNHEY, CDR2 SVGAGI. The CDR3 here is CASSPTGAGTDTQYF. In nucleotides, the CDR3 is TGTGCCAGCAGTCCTACAGGGGCTGGCACAGATACGCAGTATTTT.

V usage is TRBV12-3 or TRBV12-4 and J usage is TRBJ2-2; D gene unclear. Trimming removed 3 bases from V and 5 bases from J, with 7 bases in between. The CDR3 is made up of 13 amino acids. The CDR3 sequence is CASSFRATGELFF. CDR3 bases: TGTGCCAGCAGTTTTCGGGCGACCGGGGAGCTGTTTTTT.

The V gene is TRBV7-9, the J gene TRBJ1-6; the D is unclear. The germline gives CDR1 SEHNR, CDR2 FQNEAQ (reference sequence). V was cut by 5 bases and J by 10 bases, with 15 bases left in between. CDR3 length equals 14 residues. The CDR3 DNA follows: TGTGCCAGCAGCCTCCCTGGGTCGGAGTCACCCCTCCACTTT. Its translation is CASSLPGSESPLHF.

This clonotype has a count of ten or more. The CDR3 region is CASSEWLPGGSIQETQYF. The CDR3 region has the DNA TGTGCCAGCAGTGAATGGTTGCCGGGGGGTTCCATCCAAGAGACCCAGTACTTC. This sequence joins TRBV25-1 and TRBJ2-5, with 7 bases lining up with TRBD2. CDR3 size: 18 residues. Germline V gene lookup returns CDR1 MGHDK and CDR2 SYGVNS. V shed 1 base, J shed 1 base, and the junction held 12 bases outside the gene matches.

The gene calls are TRBV6-1 and TRBJ1-2; perhaps TRBD1 as D (5 bases). There are 15 residues in the CDR3. V was clipped by 8 bases and J by 3 bases, with 19 bases between them. CDR1 and CDR2 from the germline V gene are MNHNS and SASEGT. CDR3 bases: TGTGCCAGCGTTGACAGCCCCTGGACTCACTATGGCTACACCTTC. Protein: CASVDSPWTHYGYTF.

This clonotype was counted a few times. The chain combines TRBV18 with TRBJ2-5; TRBD1 matches 7 bases. This CDR3 has 15 residues. V lost 5 bases and J lost 4; bases outside the gene matches: 10. Germline V gene lookup returns CDR1 KGHSH and CDR2 LQKENI. The CDR3 protein is CASSESGGFRETQYF. In DNA form, the CDR3 reads TGTGCCAGCTCAGAGTCAGGGGGTTTCCGAGAGACCCAGTACTTC. The full variable domain, in which reference TRBV18 and TRBJ2-5 provide the parts outside the CDR3, is NAGVMQNPRHLVRRRGQEARLRCSPMKGHSHVYWYRQLPEEGLKFMVYLQKENIIDESGMPKERFSAEFPKEGPSILRIQQVVRGDSAAYFCASSESGGFRETQYFGPGTRLLVL.